The source of this TCR beta chain is a study of OX40 agonist ivuxolimab in advanced cancers. To note about this clone: The antigen remains unidentified.

General study results and limits: At 0.1 to 3.0 mg/kg, clonal expansion of CD4+ and CD8+ blood T cells had occurred by week 6.

Some clones are missing from TCRdb's copy, which holds only in-frame ones; the method was immunoSEQ multiplex PCR. The sample lists approximately 96,000 clones; about nine tenths were seen once. The CDR3 loop spans 11 amino acids. V was clipped by 7 bases and J by 8 bases; unmatched bases: 4. Germline-derived CDR1 and CDR2 are MNHEY and SVGAGI. The rearrangement uses TRBV6-5 and TRBJ1-2; the match to TRBD1 covers 7 bases. This specimen consisted of CD4+ or CD8+ T cells sorted from blood, obtained in a trial of the OX40 agonist ivuxolimab. This clonotype was sampled from an adult with an advanced solid tumor such as melanoma, head and neck, liver or kidney cancer. The CDR3 spells CASKRTGGYTF. CDR3 DNA sequence: TGTGCCAGCAAGCGGACAGGCGGCTACACCTTC.